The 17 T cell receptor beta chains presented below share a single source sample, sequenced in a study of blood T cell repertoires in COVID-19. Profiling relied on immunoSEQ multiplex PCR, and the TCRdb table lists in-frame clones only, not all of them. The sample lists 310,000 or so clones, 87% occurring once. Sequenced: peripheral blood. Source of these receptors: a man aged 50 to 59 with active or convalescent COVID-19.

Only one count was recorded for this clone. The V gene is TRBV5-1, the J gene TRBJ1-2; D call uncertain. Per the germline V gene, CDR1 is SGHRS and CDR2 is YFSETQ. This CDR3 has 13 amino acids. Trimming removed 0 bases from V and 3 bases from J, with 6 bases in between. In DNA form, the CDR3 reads TGCGCCAGCAGCTTGGACTACGACTATGGCTACACCTTC. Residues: CASSLDYDYGYTF.

The CDR3: CASSLRQGGYTF. Here the CDR3 DNA reads TGTGCCAGCAGTCTTCGACAGGGTGGCTACACCTTC. The chain recombines TRBV28 with TRBJ1-2; 7 bases fit TRBD1. The CDR3 is 12 amino acids. V shed 5 bases and J 7 bases; nucleotides not matched to a gene: 4. CDR1 MDHEN and CDR2 SYDVKM come from the germline V gene.

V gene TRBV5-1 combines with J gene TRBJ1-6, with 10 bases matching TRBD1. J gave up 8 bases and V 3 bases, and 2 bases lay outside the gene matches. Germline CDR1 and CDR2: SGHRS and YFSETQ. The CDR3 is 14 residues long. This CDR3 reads CASSSGTGDSPLHF. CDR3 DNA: TGCGCCAGCAGCTCGGGGACAGGGGATTCACCCCTCCACTTT.

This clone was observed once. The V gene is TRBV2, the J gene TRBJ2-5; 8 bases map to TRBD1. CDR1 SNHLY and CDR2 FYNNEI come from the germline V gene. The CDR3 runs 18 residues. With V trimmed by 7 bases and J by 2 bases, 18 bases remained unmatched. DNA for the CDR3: TGTGCCAGCACACTCCGGTTCGACAGGGGTGGGGGTCAAGAGACCCAGTACTTC. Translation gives CASTLRFDRGGGQETQYF.

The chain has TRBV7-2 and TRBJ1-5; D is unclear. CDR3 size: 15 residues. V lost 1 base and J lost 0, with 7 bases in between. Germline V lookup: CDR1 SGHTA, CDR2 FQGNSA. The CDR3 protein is CASSLGAASNQPQHF. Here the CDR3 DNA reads TGTGCCAGCAGCTTAGGGGCAGCTAGCAATCAGCCCCAGCATTTT.

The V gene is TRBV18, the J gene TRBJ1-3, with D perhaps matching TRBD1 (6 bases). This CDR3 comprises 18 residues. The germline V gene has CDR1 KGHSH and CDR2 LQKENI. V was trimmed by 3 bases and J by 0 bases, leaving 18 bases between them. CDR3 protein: CASSPYRGGRNSGNTIYF. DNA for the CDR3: TGTGCCAGCTCACCTTATCGAGGGGGAAGGAACTCTGGAAACACCATATATTTT.

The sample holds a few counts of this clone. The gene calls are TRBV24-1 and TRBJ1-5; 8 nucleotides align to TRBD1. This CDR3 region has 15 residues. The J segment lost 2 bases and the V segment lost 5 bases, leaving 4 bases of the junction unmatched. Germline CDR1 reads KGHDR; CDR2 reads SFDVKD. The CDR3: CATSGAGQGNQPQHF. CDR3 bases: TGTGCCACCAGTGGGGCGGGACAGGGCAATCAGCCCCAGCATTTT.

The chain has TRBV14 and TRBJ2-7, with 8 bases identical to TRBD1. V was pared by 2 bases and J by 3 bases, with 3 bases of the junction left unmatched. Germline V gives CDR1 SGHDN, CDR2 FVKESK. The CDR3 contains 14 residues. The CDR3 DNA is TGTGCCAGCAGCCAAATTGGACAGGGCTACGAGCAGTACTTC. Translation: CASSQIGQGYEQYF. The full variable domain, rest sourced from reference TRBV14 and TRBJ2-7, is EAGVTQFPSHSVIEKGQTVTLRCDPISGHDNLYWYRRVMGKEIKFLLHFVKESKQDESGMPNNRFLAERTGGTYSTLKVQPAELEDSGVYFCASSQIGQGYEQYFGPGTRLTVT.

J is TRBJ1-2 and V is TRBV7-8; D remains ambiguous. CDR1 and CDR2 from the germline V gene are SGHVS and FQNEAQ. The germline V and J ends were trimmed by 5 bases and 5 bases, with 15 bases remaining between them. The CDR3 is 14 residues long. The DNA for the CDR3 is TGTGCCAGCAGCCCTCGGTGGGAGAGGTATGGCTACACCTTC. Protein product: CASSPRWERYGYTF.

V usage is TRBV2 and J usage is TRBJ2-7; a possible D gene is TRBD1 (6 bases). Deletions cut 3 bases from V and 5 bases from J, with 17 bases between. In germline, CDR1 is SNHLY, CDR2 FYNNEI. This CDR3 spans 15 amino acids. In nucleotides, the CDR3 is TGTGCCAGCAGTGACGCGGGTAGGGGGTTGAACGAGCAGTACTTC. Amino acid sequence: CASSDAGRGLNEQYF. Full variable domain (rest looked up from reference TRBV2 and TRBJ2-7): EPEVTQTPSHQVTQMGQEVILRCVPISNHLYFYWYRQILGQKVEFLVSFYNNEISEKSEIFDDQFSVERPDGSNFTLKIRSTKLEDSAMYFCASSDAGRGLNEQYFGPGTRLTVT.

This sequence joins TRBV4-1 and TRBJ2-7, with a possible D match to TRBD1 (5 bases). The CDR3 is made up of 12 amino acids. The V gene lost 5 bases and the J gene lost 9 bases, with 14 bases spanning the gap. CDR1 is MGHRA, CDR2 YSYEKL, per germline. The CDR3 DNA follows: TGCGCCAGCAGCAAGGACAACATCAGGCAGTACTTC. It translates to CASSKDNIRQYF.

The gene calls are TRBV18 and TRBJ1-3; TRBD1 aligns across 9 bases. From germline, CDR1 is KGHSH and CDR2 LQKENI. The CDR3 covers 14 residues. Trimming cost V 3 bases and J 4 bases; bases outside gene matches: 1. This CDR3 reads CASSPGTGGNTIYF. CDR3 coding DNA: TGTGCCAGCTCACCGGGGACAGGGGGAAACACCATATATTTT.

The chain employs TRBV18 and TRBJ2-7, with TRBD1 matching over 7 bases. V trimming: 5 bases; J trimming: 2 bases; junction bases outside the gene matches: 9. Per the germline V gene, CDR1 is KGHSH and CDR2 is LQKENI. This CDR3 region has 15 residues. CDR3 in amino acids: CASSEGGSDTYEQYF. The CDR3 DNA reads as TGTGCCAGCTCAGAAGGGGGCTCGGACACCTACGAGCAGTACTTC.

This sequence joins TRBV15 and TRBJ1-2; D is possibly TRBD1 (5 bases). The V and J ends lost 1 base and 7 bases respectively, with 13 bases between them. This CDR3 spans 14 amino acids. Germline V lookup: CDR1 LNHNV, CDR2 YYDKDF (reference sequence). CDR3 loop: CATSRVGRVTGYTF. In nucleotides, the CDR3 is TGTGCCACCAGCAGAGTTGGCAGGGTCACTGGCTACACCTTC.

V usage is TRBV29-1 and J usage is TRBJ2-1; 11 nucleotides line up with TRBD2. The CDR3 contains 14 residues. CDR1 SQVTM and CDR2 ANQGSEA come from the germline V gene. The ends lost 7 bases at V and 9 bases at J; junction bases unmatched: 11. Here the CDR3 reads CSARTSGLRSEQFF. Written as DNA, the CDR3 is TGCAGCGCCAGGACTAGCGGGTTGCGAAGTGAGCAGTTCTTC.

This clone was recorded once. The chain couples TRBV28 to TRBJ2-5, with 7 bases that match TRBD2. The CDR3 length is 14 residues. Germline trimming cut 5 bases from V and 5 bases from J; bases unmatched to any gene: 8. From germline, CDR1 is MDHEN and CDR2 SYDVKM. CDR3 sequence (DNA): TGTGCCAGCAGTCCCCGTGAGGGAGGGGAGACCCAGTACTTC. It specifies CASSPREGGETQYF.

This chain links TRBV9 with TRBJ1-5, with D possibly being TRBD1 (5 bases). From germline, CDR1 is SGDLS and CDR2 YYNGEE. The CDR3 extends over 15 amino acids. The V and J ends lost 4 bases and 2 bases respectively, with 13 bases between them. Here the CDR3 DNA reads TGTGCCAGCAGCCCAGGGTGGGTTGGCAATCAGCCCCAGCATTTT. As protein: CASSPGWVGNQPQHF.